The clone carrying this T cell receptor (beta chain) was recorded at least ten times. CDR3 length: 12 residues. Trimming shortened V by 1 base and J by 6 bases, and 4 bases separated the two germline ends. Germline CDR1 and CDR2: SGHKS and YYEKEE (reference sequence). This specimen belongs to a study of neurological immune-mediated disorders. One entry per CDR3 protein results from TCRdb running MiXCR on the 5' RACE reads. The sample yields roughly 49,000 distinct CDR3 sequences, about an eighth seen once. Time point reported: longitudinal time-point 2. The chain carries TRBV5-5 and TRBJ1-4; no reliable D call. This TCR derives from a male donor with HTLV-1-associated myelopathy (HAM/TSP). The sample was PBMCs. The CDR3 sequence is CASSLTDEKLFF. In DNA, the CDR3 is TGTGCCAGCAGCTTGACGGATGAAAAACTGTTTTTT.